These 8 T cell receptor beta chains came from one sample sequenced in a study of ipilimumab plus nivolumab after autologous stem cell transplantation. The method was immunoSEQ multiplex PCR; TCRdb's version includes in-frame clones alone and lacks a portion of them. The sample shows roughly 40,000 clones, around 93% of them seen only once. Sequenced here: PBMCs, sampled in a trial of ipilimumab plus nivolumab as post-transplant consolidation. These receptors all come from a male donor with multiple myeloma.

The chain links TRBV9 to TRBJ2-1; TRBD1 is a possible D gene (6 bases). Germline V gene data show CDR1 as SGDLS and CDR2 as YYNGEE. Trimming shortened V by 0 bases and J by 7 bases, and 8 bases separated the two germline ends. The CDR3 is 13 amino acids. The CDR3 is CASSVAGENEQFF. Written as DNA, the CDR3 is TGTGCCAGCAGCGTAGCAGGGGAGAATGAGCAGTTCTTC. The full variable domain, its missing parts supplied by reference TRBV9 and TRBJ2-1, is DSGVTQTPKHLITATGQRVTLRCSPRSGDLSVYWYQQSLDQGLQFLIQYYNGEERAKGNILERFSAQQFPDLHSELNLSSLELGDSALYFCASSVAGENEQFFGPGTRLTVL.

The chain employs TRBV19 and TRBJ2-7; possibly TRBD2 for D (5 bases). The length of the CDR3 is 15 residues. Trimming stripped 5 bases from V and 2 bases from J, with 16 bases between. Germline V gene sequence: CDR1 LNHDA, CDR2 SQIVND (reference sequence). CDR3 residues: CASSLRVIGPYEQYF. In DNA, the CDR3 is TGTGCCAGTAGTTTGAGGGTAATTGGCCCCTACGAGCAGTACTTC.

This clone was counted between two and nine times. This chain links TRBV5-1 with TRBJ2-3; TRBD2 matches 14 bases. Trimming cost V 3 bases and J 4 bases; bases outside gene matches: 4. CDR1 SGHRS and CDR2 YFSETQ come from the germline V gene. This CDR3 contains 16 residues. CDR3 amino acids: CASSSGLAGVSDTQYF. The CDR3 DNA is TGCGCCAGCAGCTCGGGACTAGCGGGAGTCTCAGATACGCAGTATTTT.

CDR3 DNA sequence: TGTGCCAGCTCACCGTTAGCGGGGTCGGCAGGTGAGCAGTTCTTC. Translating it yields CASSPLAGSAGEQFF. The V and J genes are TRBV18 and TRBJ2-1, with TRBD2 matching over 8 bases. The ends lost 3 bases at V and 9 bases at J; junction bases unmatched: 10. This CDR3 has 15 residues. Looked up from germline, CDR1 is KGHSH and CDR2 is LQKENI.

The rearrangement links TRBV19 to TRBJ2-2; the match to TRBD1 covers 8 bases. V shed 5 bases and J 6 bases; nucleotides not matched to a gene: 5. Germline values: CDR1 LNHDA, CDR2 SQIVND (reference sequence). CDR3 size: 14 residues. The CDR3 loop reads CASSSRTGPGELFF. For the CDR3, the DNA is TGTGCCAGTAGTTCTCGGACAGGGCCCGGGGAGCTGTTTTTT. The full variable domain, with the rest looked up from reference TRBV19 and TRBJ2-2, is DGGITQSPKYLFRKEGQNVTLSCEQNLNHDAMYWYRQDPGQGLRLIYYSQIVNDFQKGDIAEGYSVSREKKESFPLTVTSAQKNPTAFYLCASSSRTGPGELFFGEGSRLTVL.

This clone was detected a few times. The CDR3: CASSGAWGKNTEAFF. The CDR3 DNA sequence: TGTGCCAGCAGTGGGGCTTGGGGGAAGAACACTGAAGCTTTCTTT. The chain employs TRBV28 and TRBJ1-1; tentatively, D is TRBD1 (5 bases). Germline V gene lookup returns CDR1 MDHEN and CDR2 SYDVKM. CDR3 length: 15 amino acids. Trimming took 5 bases from V and 1 from J, leaving 14 bases between them. The whole variable domain, filled in from reference TRBV28 and TRBJ1-1, reads DVKVTQSSRYLVKRTGEKVFLECVQDMDHENMFWYRQDPGLGLRLIYFSYDVKMKEKGDIPEGYSVSREKKERFSLILESASTNQTSMYLCASSGAWGKNTEAFFGQGTRLTVV.

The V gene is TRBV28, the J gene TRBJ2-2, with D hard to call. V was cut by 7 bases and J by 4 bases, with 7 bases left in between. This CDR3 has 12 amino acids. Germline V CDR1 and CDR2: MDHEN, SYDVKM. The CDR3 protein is CASKIGTGELFF. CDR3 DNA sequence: TGTGCCAGCAAAATAGGCACCGGGGAGCTGTTTTTT. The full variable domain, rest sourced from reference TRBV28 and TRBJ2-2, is DVKVTQSSRYLVKRTGEKVFLECVQDMDHENMFWYRQDPGLGLRLIYFSYDVKMKEKGDIPEGYSVSREKKERFSLILESASTNQTSMYLCASKIGTGELFFGEGSRLTVL.

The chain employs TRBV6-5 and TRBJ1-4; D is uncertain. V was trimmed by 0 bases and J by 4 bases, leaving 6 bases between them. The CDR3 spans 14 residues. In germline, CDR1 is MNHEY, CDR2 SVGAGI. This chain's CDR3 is CASSYSSGNEKLFF. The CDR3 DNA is TGTGCCAGCAGTTACTCAAGTGGTAATGAAAAACTGTTTTTT.